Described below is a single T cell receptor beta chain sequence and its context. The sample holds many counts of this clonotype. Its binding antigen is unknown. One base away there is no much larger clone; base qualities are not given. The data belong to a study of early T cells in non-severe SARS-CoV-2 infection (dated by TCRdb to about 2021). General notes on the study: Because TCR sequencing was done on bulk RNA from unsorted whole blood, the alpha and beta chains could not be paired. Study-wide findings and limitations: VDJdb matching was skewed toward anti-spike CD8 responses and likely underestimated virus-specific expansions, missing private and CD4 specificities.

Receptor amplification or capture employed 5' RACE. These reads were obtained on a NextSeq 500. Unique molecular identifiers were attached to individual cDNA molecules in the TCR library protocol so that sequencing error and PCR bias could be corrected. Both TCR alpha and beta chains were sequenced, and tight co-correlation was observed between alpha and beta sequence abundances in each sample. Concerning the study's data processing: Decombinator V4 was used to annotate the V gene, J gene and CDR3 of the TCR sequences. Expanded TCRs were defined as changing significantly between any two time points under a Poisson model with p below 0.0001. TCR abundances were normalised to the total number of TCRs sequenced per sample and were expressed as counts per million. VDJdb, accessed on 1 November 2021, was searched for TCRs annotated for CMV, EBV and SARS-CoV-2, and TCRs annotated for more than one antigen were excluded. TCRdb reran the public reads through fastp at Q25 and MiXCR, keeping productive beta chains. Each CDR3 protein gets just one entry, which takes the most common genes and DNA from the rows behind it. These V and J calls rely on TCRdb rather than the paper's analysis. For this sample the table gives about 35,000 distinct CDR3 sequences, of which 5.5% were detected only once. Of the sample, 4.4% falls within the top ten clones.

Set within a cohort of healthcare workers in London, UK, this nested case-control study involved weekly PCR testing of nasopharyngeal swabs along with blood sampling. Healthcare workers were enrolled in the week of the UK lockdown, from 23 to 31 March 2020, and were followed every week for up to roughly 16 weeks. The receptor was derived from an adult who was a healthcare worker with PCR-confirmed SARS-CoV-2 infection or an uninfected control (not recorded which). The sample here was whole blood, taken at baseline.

The DNA sequence follows: TGTGCCAGCAGCCAAGGATCGGCAGGGAACACTGAAGCTTTCTTT. Its translation is CASSQGSAGNTEAFF. The chain uses TRBV4-2 and TRBJ1-1; no D gene can be assigned with confidence. CDR1 and CDR2, looked up from the germline V gene, are LGHNA and YNFKEQ. The CDR3 contains 15 residues, cysteine and phenylalanine counted. Here the CDR3 DNA is all that survives: 45 bases in frame from base 1. V was cut back by 1 base and J by 1 base, leaving a gap of 10 bases between them.